The following is a T cell receptor beta chain sequence with its context. Germline values: CDR1 MDHEN, CDR2 SYDVKM. Trimming took 3 bases from V and 7 from J, leaving 24 bases between them. The CDR3 runs to 17 residues. Each CDR3 protein gets one entry after TCRdb re-called the RT-PCR reads with MiXCR. Counted here are approximately 200,000 distinct CDR3 sequences, around two fifths occurring once; the ten biggest clones make up 33%. This entry is derived from a study of patients and donors after allogeneic stem cell transplantation. The receptor was isolated from a human donor who was either an allogeneic HSCT recipient or a stem cell or donor lymphocyte infusion donor (not recorded which). It is not recorded whose cells these are; they may come from a transplant donor. Sequencing used blood, either unsorted or a sorted T cell fraction (not recorded which). The chain has TRBV28 and TRBJ1-2, with D unresolved. The CDR3 spells CASSFAFESINYGGYTF. The CDR3 coding sequence is TGTGCCAGCAGTTTCGCTTTCGAGTCCATTAACTATGGTGGCTACACCTTC.